These 22 T cell receptor beta chains originate from one sample sequenced in a study of T cells after yellow fever vaccination (dated by TCRdb to between 2018 and 2021). The sample's treatment or condition, from its label and the paper: live attenuated yellow fever vaccine strain. Libraries came from 5' RACE. TCRdb names Illumina HiSeq 2500 as the instrument used. TCRdb ran its own pipeline on the public reads, namely fastp trimming at Q25 and MiXCR clone calling, and kept in-frame beta chains. Each entry merges the rows of one CDR3 protein and shows their most common DNA and genes. The sample table holds some 390,000 distinct CDR3 sequences, of which around 6.4% were seen once. 15% of the sample is held by the ten biggest clonotypes. The specimen comprised PBMCs, sampled 5 days after the yellow fever booster vaccination. The origin of the receptors is a man younger than 40 who received the YFV17D yellow fever vaccine.

This clonotype was recorded once. The CDR3 sequence is CSANRDQRGLGETQYF. The CDR3 region has the DNA TGCAGTGCCAATCGCGATCAAAGGGGGCTCGGTGAGACCCAGTACTTC. The chain joins TRBV20-1 to TRBJ2-5, with 7 nucleotides matching TRBD1. The CDR3 is 16 amino acids. In germline, CDR1 is DFQATT, CDR2 SNEGSKA (reference sequence). J gave up 5 bases and V 6 bases, and 18 bases lay outside the gene matches.

This clonotype was recorded many times. This chain links TRBV7-9 with TRBJ2-1, with TRBD2 as a possible D gene (5 bases). Germline V gene sequence: CDR1 SEHNR, CDR2 FQNEAQ (reference sequence). This CDR3 is built from 14 residues. V lost 1 base to trimming and J lost 5 bases, with 9 bases between them. This CDR3 is CASSLGTGNNEQFF. The CDR3 DNA reads as TGTGCCAGCAGCTTAGGGACTGGAAACAATGAGCAGTTCTTC.

Only a few counts were recorded for this clonotype. The chain uses TRBV11-2 and TRBJ2-2, with D possibly TRBD1 on 5 matching bases. The CDR3 has 15 residues. Trimming removed 2 bases at V and 3 bases at J, with 10 bases between. Germline V gene lookup returns CDR1 SGHAT and CDR2 FQNNGV. The DNA of the CDR3 is TGTGCCAGCAGCTTACCACGACAGTACACCGGGGAGCTGTTTTTT. Protein product: CASSLPRQYTGELFF.

The genes are TRBV11-2 and TRBJ2-5; D uncertain. V was pared by 3 bases and J by 0 bases, with 8 bases between. CDR1 and CDR2 from the germline V gene are SGHAT and FQNNGV. The CDR3 contains 14 residues. The CDR3 sequence is CASSLAQYQETQYF. In DNA form, the CDR3 reads TGTGCCAGCAGCTTGGCCCAGTACCAAGAGACCCAGTACTTC. The complete variable domain, with remaining parts taken from reference TRBV11-2 and TRBJ2-5, reads EAGVAQSPRYKIIEKRQSVAFWCNPISGHATLYWYQQILGQGPKLLIQFQNNGVVDDSQLPKDRFSAERLKGVDSTLKIQPAKLEDSAVYLCASSLAQYQETQYFGPGTRLLVL.

The table lists this clonotype with many counts. The gene calls are TRBV28 and TRBJ1-6; D is ambiguous. The CDR3 covers 15 residues. CDR1 MDHEN and CDR2 SYDVKM come from the germline V gene. V lost 5 bases to trimming and J lost 3 bases, with 11 bases between them. CDR3 in amino acids: CASSPSGIYNSPLHF. The CDR3 bases are TGTGCCAGCAGTCCCTCCGGGATCTATAATTCACCCCTCCACTTT.

The gene calls are TRBV28 and TRBJ1-2; D gene uncertain. Trimming left V 6 bases short and J 2 bases short, with 10 bases between. This CDR3 comprises 13 residues. CDR1 MDHEN and CDR2 SYDVKM come from the germline V gene. In DNA, the CDR3 is TGTGCCAGCAGCCCCAGCGAGAACTATGGCTACACCTTC. Translation: CASSPSENYGYTF.

The chain combines TRBV29-1 with TRBJ2-1, with 11 bases aligning to TRBD2. V was clipped by 6 bases and J by 3 bases; unmatched bases: 7. The CDR3 is made up of 15 amino acids. Germline values: CDR1 SQVTM, CDR2 ANQGSEA. CDR3 coding DNA: TGCAGCGTAGTGACTAGCGGGGAGCACTACAATGAGCAGTTCTTC. Its translation is CSVVTSGEHYNEQFF.

This chain connects TRBV5-1 to TRBJ2-1; a weak D match, TRBD2 (7 bases). V lost 3 bases and J lost 0, with 13 bases in between. This CDR3 is built from 16 residues. Looked up from germline, CDR1 is SGHRS and CDR2 is YFSETQ. CDR3 in amino acids: CASSWGLAVSYNEQFF. Written as DNA, the CDR3 is TGCGCCAGCAGCTGGGGGCTAGCGGTCTCCTACAATGAGCAGTTCTTC.

This sequence joins TRBV20-1 and TRBJ2-7, with D perhaps assigned TRBD1 or TRBD2 (5 bases each). Germline V gives CDR1 DFQATT, CDR2 SNEGSKA (reference sequence). The CDR3 runs 14 residues. Trimming removed 6 bases at V and 7 bases at J, with 22 bases between. Here the CDR3 reads CSAPQGDAAWEQYF. The CDR3 bases are TGCAGTGCGCCCCAGGGAGACGCAGCCTGGGAGCAGTACTTC.

This clonotype was detected many times. J is TRBJ2-1 and V is TRBV5-8, with D possibly matching TRBD2 (6 bases). The germline V gene encodes CDR1 SGHTS and CDR2 YDEGEE. V was cut by 2 bases and J by 7 bases, with 16 bases left in between. This CDR3 has 15 amino acids. The CDR3: CASSLQDGGWNEQFF. The CDR3 region has the DNA TGTGCCAGCAGCTTACAGGACGGGGGATGGAATGAGCAGTTCTTC.

This clonotype was detected only a few times. This CDR3 reads CASQPSGSGELFF. The CDR3 bases are TGCGCCAGCCAGCCCTCCGGTAGCGGGGAGCTGTTTTTT. The chain carries TRBV5-1 and TRBJ2-2; D remains ambiguous. Trimming took off 7 bases at V and 7 bases at J, with 14 bases between the two ends. The CDR3 covers 13 residues. The germline V gene encodes CDR1 SGHRS and CDR2 YFSETQ.

This clonotype has more than one count but fewer than ten. The rearrangement uses TRBV15 and TRBJ2-1; 9 positions match TRBD1. CDR1 is LNHNV and CDR2 is YYDKDF in the germline V gene (reference sequence). V was pared by 8 bases and J by 7 bases, with 9 bases of the junction left unmatched. CDR3 size: 14 residues. The CDR3 is CATRRTGDLNEQFF. In DNA, the CDR3 is TGTGCCACCCGGAGGACAGGGGATTTGAATGAGCAGTTCTTC. Drawing the rest from reference TRBV15 and TRBJ2-1, the complete variable domain is DAMVIQNPRYQVTQFGKPVTLSCSQTLNHNVMYWYQQKSSQAPKLLFHYYDKDFNNEADTPDNFQSRRPNTSFCFLDIRSPGLGDTAMYLCATRRTGDLNEQFFGPGTRLTVL.

This clonotype occurred many times. The chain joins TRBV3-1 to TRBJ2-2; D tentatively reads TRBD1 or TRBD2 (5 bases each). This CDR3 has 15 residues. Trimming took off 4 bases at V and 5 bases at J, with 14 bases between the two ends. From germline, CDR1 is LGHDT and CDR2 YNNKEL (reference sequence). The DNA for the CDR3 is TGTGCCAGCAGCCGTGGGGGAGAGGGGACCGGGGAGCTGTTTTTT. This gives the protein CASSRGGEGTGELFF.

The chain recombines TRBV15 with TRBJ2-5; unclear D gene. The CDR3 is made up of 15 amino acids. Germline CDR1 LNHNV, CDR2 YYDKDF (reference sequence). V was clipped by 0 bases and J by 3 bases, with 11 bases between them. For the CDR3, the DNA is TGTGCCACCAGCAGAGATTGGGTGGAGAAAGAGACCCAGTACTTC. Translated, it gives CATSRDWVEKETQYF.

This clonotype was counted between two and nine times. The chain links TRBV5-4 to TRBJ2-7, with 10 bases aligning to TRBD2. With V trimmed by 1 base and J by 4 bases, 8 bases remained unmatched. Per the germline V gene, CDR1 is SGHNT and CDR2 is YYREEE (reference sequence). The CDR3 runs to 16 residues. The CDR3 protein is CASSLYTSGMVYEQYF. The CDR3 coding sequence is TGTGCCAGCAGCTTGTACACTAGCGGGATGGTTTACGAGCAGTACTTC. The full variable domain, rest sourced from reference TRBV5-4 and TRBJ2-7, is ETGVTQSPTHLIKTRGQQVTLRCSSQSGHNTVSWYQQALGQGPQFIFQYYREEENGRGNFPPRFSGLQFPNYSSELNVNALELDDSALYLCASSLYTSGMVYEQYFGPGTRLTVT.

This clonotype has only a few counts. This chain connects TRBV11-3 to TRBJ2-1; D perhaps matches TRBD2 (6 bases). This CDR3 has 14 amino acids. Trimming took 3 bases from V and 6 from J, leaving 12 bases between them. The V gene's germline CDR1 is SGHNT and CDR2 YENEEA. Here the CDR3 DNA reads TGTGCCAGCAGCTTGACTAGATCGAGCAATGAGCAGTTCTTC. This gives the protein CASSLTRSSNEQFF. Supplemented by reference TRBV11-3 and TRBJ2-1, the full variable domain reads EAGVVQSPRYKIIEKKQPVAFWCNPISGHNTLYWYLQNLGQGPELLIRYENEEAVDDSQLPKDRFSAERLKGVDSTLKIQPAELGDSAVYLCASSLTRSSNEQFFGPGTRLTVL.

This clonotype was counted ten times or more. V gene TRBV18 combines with J gene TRBJ2-7; TRBD2 matches 12 bases. V was clipped by 1 base and J by 6 bases; unmatched bases: 10. CDR3 length: 17 amino acids. Germline assignment: CDR1 KGHSH and CDR2 LQKENI. The CDR3 is CASSPRSSTSGSPEQYF. DNA for the CDR3: TGTGCCAGCTCACCACGGAGTTCGACTAGCGGGAGCCCCGAGCAGTACTTC. Filled out from reference TRBV18 and TRBJ2-7, the complete variable domain reads NAGVMQNPRHLVRRRGQEARLRCSPMKGHSHVYWYRQLPEEGLKFMVYLQKENIIDESGMPKERFSAEFPKEGPSILRIQQVVRGDSAAYFCASSPRSSTSGSPEQYFGPGTRLTVT.

The sample holds many counts of this clonotype. The CDR3 region has the DNA TGTGCCAGCGGGGCTGGGACTACCGCCGAGCAGTACTTC. It translates to CASGAGTTAEQYF. V is TRBV7-9 and J is TRBJ2-7; TRBD2 aligns across 7 bases. The trim removed 8 bases at V and 6 bases at J, leaving 10 bases unmatched. Germline CDR1 SEHNR, CDR2 FQNEAQ (reference sequence). CDR3 length: 13 amino acids.

The chain couples TRBV5-4 to TRBJ2-7; 8 bases match TRBD2. The germline CDR1 and CDR2 sequences are SGHNT and YYREEE (reference sequence). The J segment lost 0 bases and the V segment lost 4 bases, leaving 6 bases of the junction unmatched. The CDR3 sequence is 15 residues long. The CDR3 region is CASSRGGVFSYEQYF. Written as DNA, the CDR3 is TGTGCCAGCAGCCGGGGGGGGGTTTTCTCCTACGAGCAGTACTTC.

This clonotype was picked up a small number of times. The CDR3 is CATSGALAKNIQYF. Written as DNA, the CDR3 is TGTGCCACCTCGGGAGCTCTGGCCAAAAACATTCAGTACTTC. The rearrangement links TRBV5-4 to TRBJ2-4; D may be TRBD2 (6 bases). The CDR3 runs 14 residues. Germline V gene sequence: CDR1 SGHNT, CDR2 YYREEE (reference sequence). Trimming removed 9 bases at V and 1 base at J, with 14 bases between.

In this sample, this clonotype turned up a few times. CDR3 in amino acids: CASSSPSGHDPYEQYF. CDR3 bases: TGTGCCAGCAGTTCTCCTAGCGGCCACGACCCTTACGAGCAGTACTTC. V is TRBV12-3 or TRBV12-4 and J is TRBJ2-7; 7 positions match TRBD2. J was trimmed by 4 bases and V by 4 bases; bases with no gene match: 13. This CDR3 has 16 amino acids.

The chain employs TRBV3-1 and TRBJ2-2, with no clear D. V shed 5 bases and J shed 1 base, with 11 bases lying between them. The CDR3 is 15 amino acids. The V gene's germline CDR1 is LGHDT and CDR2 YNNKEL (reference sequence). CDR3 sequence reads: CASSSHQRNTGELFF. DNA of the CDR3: TGTGCCAGCAGCTCGCATCAACGGAACACCGGGGAGCTGTTTTTT.